This T cell receptor (beta chain) was recovered during a study of T-cell memory formation after mild COVID-19. Amplification by 5'RACE using constant-segment primers produced TCR alpha and TCR beta cDNA libraries that carried sample barcodes and UMIs. TCRdb re-called the 5' RACE reads with MiXCR, one entry per CDR3 protein. The sample yields around 110,000 distinct CDR3 sequences, around 14% seen once. CDR1 DFQATT and CDR2 SNEGSKA come from the germline V gene (reference sequence). This CDR3 is built from 13 residues. Trimming took 3 bases from V and 3 from J, leaving 11 bases between them. This clonotype was sampled from a man younger than 35 who had mild COVID-19 (a few samples of this study predate the infection). Cell type and time point are not known. Sequencing was done on a sample of PBMCs or a T cell subset sorted from them (not recorded which). The V and J genes are TRBV20-1 and TRBJ1-2, with D unresolved. The CDR3 nucleotides read TGCAGTGCTAGCCCACCGAATGACTATGGCTACACCTTC. Translation gives CSASPPNDYGYTF.